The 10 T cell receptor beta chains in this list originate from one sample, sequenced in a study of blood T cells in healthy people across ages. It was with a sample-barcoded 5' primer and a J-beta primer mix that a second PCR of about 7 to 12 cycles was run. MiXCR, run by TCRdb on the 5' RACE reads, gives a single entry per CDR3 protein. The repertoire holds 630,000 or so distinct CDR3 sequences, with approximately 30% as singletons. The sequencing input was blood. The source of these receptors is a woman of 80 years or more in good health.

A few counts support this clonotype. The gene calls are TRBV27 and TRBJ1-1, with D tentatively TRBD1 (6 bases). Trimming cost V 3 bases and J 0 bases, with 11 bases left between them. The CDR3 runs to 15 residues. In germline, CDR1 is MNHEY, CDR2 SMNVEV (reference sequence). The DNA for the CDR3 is TGTGCCAGCAGTTTGAATGGACAGCTGAACACTGAAGCTTTCTTT. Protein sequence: CASSLNGQLNTEAFF.

The CDR3, as DNA: TGTGCCAGCAGCTTAAAGAGAGCCTACGAGCAGTACTTC. Its translation is CASSLKRAYEQYF. V and J are TRBV5-6 and TRBJ2-7; no definite D call. The CDR3 runs 13 residues. The germline V gene encodes CDR1 SGHDT and CDR2 YYEEEE. V lost 2 bases, J lost 2 bases, and 8 bases lay in between.

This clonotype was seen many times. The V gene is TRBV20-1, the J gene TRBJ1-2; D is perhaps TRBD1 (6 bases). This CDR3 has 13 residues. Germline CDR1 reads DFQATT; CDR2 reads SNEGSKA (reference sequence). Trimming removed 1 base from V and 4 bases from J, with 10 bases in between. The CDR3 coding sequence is TGCAGTGCTAGAGGCAGGGGAGGCTATGGCTACACCTTC. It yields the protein CSARGRGGYGYTF.

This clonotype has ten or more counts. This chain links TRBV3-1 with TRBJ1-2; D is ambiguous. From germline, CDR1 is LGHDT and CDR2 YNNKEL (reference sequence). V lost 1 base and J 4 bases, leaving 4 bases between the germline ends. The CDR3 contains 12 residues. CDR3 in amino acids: CASSQAAYGYTF. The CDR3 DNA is TGTGCCAGCAGCCAAGCGGCCTATGGCTACACCTTC.

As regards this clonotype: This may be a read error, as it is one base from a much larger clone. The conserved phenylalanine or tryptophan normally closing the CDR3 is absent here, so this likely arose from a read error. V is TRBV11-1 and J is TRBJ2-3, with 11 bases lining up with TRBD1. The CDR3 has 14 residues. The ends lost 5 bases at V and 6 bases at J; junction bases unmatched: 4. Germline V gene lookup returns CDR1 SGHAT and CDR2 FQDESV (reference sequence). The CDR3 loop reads CASSPWDRGDTQYC. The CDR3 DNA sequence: TGTGCCAGCAGCCCCTGGGACAGGGGGGATACGCAGTATTGT.

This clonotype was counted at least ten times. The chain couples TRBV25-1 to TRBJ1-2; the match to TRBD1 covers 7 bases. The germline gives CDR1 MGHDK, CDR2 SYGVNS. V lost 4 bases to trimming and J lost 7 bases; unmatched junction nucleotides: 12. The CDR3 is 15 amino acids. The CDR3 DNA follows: TGTGCCAGCAGTGTTGCAGGGAGAGGGGGCAGTGGCTACACCTTC. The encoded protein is CASSVAGRGGSGYTF.

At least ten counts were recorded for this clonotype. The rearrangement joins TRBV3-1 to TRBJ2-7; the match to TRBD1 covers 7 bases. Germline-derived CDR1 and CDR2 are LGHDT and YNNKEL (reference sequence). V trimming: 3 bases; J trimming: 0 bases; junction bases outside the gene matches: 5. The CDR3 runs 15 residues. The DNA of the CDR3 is TGTGCCAGCAGCCAGGGGGACAGCCGCTCCTACGAGCAGTACTTC. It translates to CASSQGDSRSYEQYF.

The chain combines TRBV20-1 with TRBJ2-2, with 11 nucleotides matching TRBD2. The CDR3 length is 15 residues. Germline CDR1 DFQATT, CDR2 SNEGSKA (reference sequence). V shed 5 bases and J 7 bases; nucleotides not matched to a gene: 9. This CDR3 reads CSASIGTSGVGELFF. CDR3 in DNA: TGCAGTGCTTCGATCGGGACTAGCGGCGTCGGGGAGCTGTTTTTT.

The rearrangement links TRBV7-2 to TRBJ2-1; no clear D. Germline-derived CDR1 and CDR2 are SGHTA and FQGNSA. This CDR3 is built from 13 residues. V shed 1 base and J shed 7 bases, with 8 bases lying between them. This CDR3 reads CASSLVLRNEQFF. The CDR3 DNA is TGTGCCAGCAGCTTAGTCCTGCGAAATGAGCAGTTCTTC.

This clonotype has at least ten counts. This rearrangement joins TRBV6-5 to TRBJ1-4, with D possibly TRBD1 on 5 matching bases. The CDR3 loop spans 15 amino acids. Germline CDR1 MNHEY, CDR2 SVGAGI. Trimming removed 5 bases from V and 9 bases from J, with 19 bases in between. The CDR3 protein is CASSTRDHSVQKLFF. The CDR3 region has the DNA TGTGCCAGCAGTACACGGGACCACAGCGTCCAAAAACTGTTTTTT.